Given below is one TCR beta chain in context. What it binds is not known. CDR3 length equals 15 residues. CDR1 is LGHNA, CDR2 YNFKEQ, per germline. V lost 1 base and J 2 bases, leaving 11 bases between the germline ends. Some clones are missing from TCRdb's copy, which holds only in-frame ones; the method was immunoSEQ multiplex PCR. This table has 1,500,000 or so clones, 98% to 99% appearing once. This record belongs to a study of shared clonotypes between healthy human individuals. Points from the study as a whole: Of the naive CD4 clonotypes, about 5% were shared across several donors.

Sequencing input: naive CD4+ T cells sorted from blood. This sample's subset: CD45RA+ positively selected. This clonotype originated in a man aged 25-45 years in good health. The chain links TRBV4-2 to TRBJ2-5; tentatively, D is TRBD2 (5 bases). CDR3 nucleotides: TGTGCCAGCAGCCAAGTTAGTAGCGATCAAGAGACCCAGTACTTC. It yields the protein CASSQVSSDQETQYF.